The TCR beta chain under discussion was sequenced for a study of blood T cell repertoires in COVID-19. For the study at large: Italy, Spain and the United States were the sources of the convalescent and acute COVID-19 samples.

Per the original data handling: Reference gene primer amplification gave nucleated cell count estimates. The table came from immunoSEQ multiplex PCR; TCRdb's copy has only in-frame clones and leaves some out. For V, J and clone size, that table is used; D and trimming come from the DNA. This sample has some 75,000 clones, with around 80% found just once. Seattle enrolled patients during active infection and tracked them longitudinally. V was shortened by 3 bases and J by 8 bases, with 16 bases between the two germline ends. Germline-derived CDR1 and CDR2 are KGHDR and SFDVKD. This CDR3 spans 15 amino acids.

Sequences were obtained from peripheral blood. The rearrangement uses TRBV24-1 and TRBJ2-1, with a weak D call TRBD1 (5 bases). The sequence was obtained from a man between 50 and 59 years old with COVID-19, enrolled during active disease. The CDR3 bases are TGTGCCACCAGTGATAACGGACAAGGTAGAGATGAGCAGTTCTTC. This sequence encodes CATSDNGQGRDEQFF.